The 7 T cell receptor beta chains reported below all come from one sample, sequenced in a study of T cells in pancreatic ductal adenocarcinoma. This table comes from immunoSEQ multiplex PCR, and its TCRdb copy is limited to in-frame clones, with some not included. The sample carries 100,000 or so clones, 90% to 95% recorded once. The selected patients with pancreatic ductal adenocarcinoma had surgery but no neoadjuvant therapy. Sequencing was performed on PBMCs. The receptors derive from a human donor with pancreatic ductal adenocarcinoma.

The chain links TRBV2 to TRBJ2-5; weak D call: TRBD1 (5 bases). The germline gives CDR1 SNHLY, CDR2 FYNNEI. This CDR3 contains 14 residues. V was shortened by 4 bases and J by 4 bases, with 13 bases between the two germline ends. CDR3 protein: CASSGGRVAETQYF. CDR3 bases: TGTGCCAGCAGTGGCGGCAGGGTGGCAGAGACCCAGTACTTC.

V usage is TRBV6-6 and J usage is TRBJ2-7; D perhaps matches TRBD2 (6 bases). This CDR3 region has 12 residues. CDR1 and CDR2 (germline): MNHNY, SVGAGI (reference sequence). Between the trimmed V and J ends, which lost 5 bases and 4 bases, there was a span of 9 bases. The CDR3 is CASSLGGYEQYF. The CDR3 nucleotides read TGTGCCAGCAGTCTCGGGGGATACGAGCAGTACTTC.

The chain combines TRBV7-2 with TRBJ2-7; 10 positions agree with TRBD2. The CDR3 covers 15 residues. J gave up 7 bases and V 3 bases, and 9 bases lay outside the gene matches. Germline V CDR1 and CDR2: SGHTA, FQGNSA. The CDR3 sequence is CASSLSSGRVREQYF. CDR3 DNA: TGTGCCAGCAGCTTGTCTAGCGGGAGAGTGCGAGAGCAGTACTTC.

The V gene is TRBV7-9, the J gene TRBJ2-3; maybe TRBD2 (6 bases). V lost 5 bases and J lost 5, with 26 bases in between. CDR3 length: 18 amino acids. Per germline, CDR1 SEHNR and CDR2 FQNEAQ (reference sequence). The CDR3: CASSLMKLISGGVDTQYF. DNA for the CDR3: TGTGCCAGCAGCCTCATGAAACTAATAAGCGGAGGGGTAGATACGCAGTATTTT.

This chain uses TRBV5-1 with TRBJ2-2; D is possibly TRBD2 (5 bases). The germline gives CDR1 SGHRS, CDR2 YFSETQ. V lost 4 bases and J lost 9, with 13 bases in between. The CDR3 totals 13 residues. This chain's CDR3 is CASSVLVSRELFF. CDR3 in DNA: TGCGCCAGCAGCGTACTAGTTTCCAGGGAGCTGTTTTTT.

J is TRBJ1-1 and V is TRBV5-5; no firm D call. The CDR3 has 13 amino acids. CDR1 SGHKS and CDR2 YYEKEE come from the germline V gene (reference sequence). V dropped 1 base and J dropped 4 bases, with 8 bases sitting between them. The CDR3 DNA reads TGTGCCAGCAGCTTGTATTTGGCCACTGAAGCTTTCTTT. It encodes CASSLYLATEAFF. Based on the CDR3 plus reference TRBV5-5 and TRBJ1-1, the full variable domain is DAGVTQSPTHLIKTRGQQVTLRCSPISGHKSVSWYQQVLGQGPQFIFQYYEKEERGRGNFPDRFSARQFPNYSSELNVNALLLGDSALYLCASSLYLATEAFFGQGTRLTVV.

The J gene is TRBJ2-5, the V gene TRBV7-8; TRBD2 matches 11 bases. The CDR3 is 16 amino acids. J lost 4 bases, V lost 0 bases, and 4 bases had no gene match. Germline assignment: CDR1 SGHVS and CDR2 FQNEAQ. The CDR3 here is CASSLAPGLAGETQYF. The CDR3 DNA is TGTGCCAGCAGCTTAGCGCCCGGACTAGCGGGAGAGACCCAGTACTTC.